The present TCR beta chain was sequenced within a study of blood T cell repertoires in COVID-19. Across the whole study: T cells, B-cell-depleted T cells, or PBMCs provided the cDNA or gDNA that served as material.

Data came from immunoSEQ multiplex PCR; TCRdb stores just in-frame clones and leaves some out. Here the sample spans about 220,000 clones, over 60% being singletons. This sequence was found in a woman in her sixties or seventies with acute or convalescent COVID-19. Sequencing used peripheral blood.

The CDR3 DNA follows: TGTGCCAGCAAGGCCCCAGGGTCTATCAAAGCTTTCTTT. It codes for CASKAPGSIKAFF. The chain employs TRBV21-1 and TRBJ1-1; the table names TRBD1, a call not compared with the DNA. TRBV21-1 is a pseudogene segment. The CDR3 extends over 13 amino acids.